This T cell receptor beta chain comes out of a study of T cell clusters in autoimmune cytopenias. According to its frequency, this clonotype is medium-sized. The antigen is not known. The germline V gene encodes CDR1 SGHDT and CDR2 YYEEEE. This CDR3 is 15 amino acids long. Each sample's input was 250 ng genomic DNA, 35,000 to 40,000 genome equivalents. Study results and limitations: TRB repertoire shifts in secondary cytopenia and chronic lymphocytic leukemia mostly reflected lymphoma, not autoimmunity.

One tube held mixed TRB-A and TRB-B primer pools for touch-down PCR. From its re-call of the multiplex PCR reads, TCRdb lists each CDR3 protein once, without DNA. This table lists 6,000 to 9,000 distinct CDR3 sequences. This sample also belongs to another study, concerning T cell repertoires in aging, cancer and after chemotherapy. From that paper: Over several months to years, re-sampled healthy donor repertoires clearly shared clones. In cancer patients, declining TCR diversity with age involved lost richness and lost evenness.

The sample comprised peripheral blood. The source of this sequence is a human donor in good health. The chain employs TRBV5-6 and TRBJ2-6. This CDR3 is CASTRQGSGANVLTF.